This T cell receptor beta chain appears in the sequencing data of a study of CD8 T cells in ankylosing spondylitis. The CDR3 totals 13 residues. V was clipped by 5 bases and J by 2 bases, with 7 bases between them. Germline-derived CDR1 and CDR2 are ENHRY and SYGVKD. TCRdb processed the 5' RACE reads anew with MiXCR; each CDR3 protein has one entry. The repertoire holds a few hundred thousand distinct CDR3 sequences, with roughly a sixth as singletons. General study findings and limits: Seemingly characteristic of ankylosing spondylitis blood was a TCR beta motif consisting of roughly 8 highly homologous variants. Both synovial fluid and blood in reactive arthritis had previously been reported to carry some motif variants.

This clonotype occurred many times. Its antigen is undetermined. Sequencing was carried out using blood, either unsorted or a sorted T cell fraction (not recorded which). The TCR originated in a male donor with ankylosing spondylitis. The J gene is TRBJ2-1, the V gene TRBV10-3; TRBD2 might be the D (5 bases). DNA of the CDR3: TGTGCCATCAGTCCGGGGACCTACAATGAGCAGTTCTTC. As protein: CAISPGTYNEQFF.